The clone carrying this T cell receptor (beta chain) was observed at least ten times. Time point described: patch test 1, 2 weeks after DPC sensitization. The treatment denotes: therapeutic diphenylcyclopropenone sensitization with weekly scalp DPC. TCRdb recomputed calls from the RACE reads with MiXCR, one row per CDR3 protein. Here the sample spans around 300,000 distinct CDR3 sequences, about 7% being singletons. These data belong to a study of human T cells and chemical hapten exposure. The sequence was obtained from a woman between 18 and 29 years old with alopecia areata. Some clones in this sample may be carry-over from other donors' samples. Sequenced here: whole blood, sampled in connection with sensitization to the hapten diphenylcyclopropenone (DPC).

The CDR3 sequence: CSVASSFLGDTQYF. The CDR3 bases are TGCAGCGTTGCTTCTAGCTTTCTTGGAGATACGCAGTATTTT. The chain has TRBV29-1 and TRBJ2-3, with a weak D call TRBD2 (5 bases). The germline V and J ends were trimmed by 4 bases and 5 bases, with 16 bases remaining between them. CDR1 is SQVTM, CDR2 ANQGSEA, per germline. CDR3 length: 14 amino acids.